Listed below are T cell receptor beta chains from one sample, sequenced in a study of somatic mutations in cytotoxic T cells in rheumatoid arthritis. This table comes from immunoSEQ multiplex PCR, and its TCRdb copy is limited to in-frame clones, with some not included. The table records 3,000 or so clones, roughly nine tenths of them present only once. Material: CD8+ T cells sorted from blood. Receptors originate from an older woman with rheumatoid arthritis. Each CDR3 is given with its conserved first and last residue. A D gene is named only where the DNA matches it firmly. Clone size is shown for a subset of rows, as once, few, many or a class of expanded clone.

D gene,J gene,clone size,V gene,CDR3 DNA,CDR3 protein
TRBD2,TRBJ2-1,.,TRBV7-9,TGTGCCAGCAGCACAAGGACTAGCGGGAGCAGCTCCTACAATGAGCAGTTCTTC,CASSTRTSGSSSYNEQFF
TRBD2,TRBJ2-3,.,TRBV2,TGTGCCAGCAACCTTCACGGGACTAGCGGGAGCTGGGCAGATACGCAGTATTTT,CASNLHGTSGSWADTQYF
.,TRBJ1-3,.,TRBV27,TGTGCCAGCAGTCCCCGGGGAGGAGCCAACACCATATATTTT,CASSPRGGANTIYF
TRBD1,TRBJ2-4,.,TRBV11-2,TGTGCCAGCAGCCAAGAGGACAGGGGGAGAGGAGGCAAAAACATTCAGTACTTC,CASSQEDRGRGGKNIQYF
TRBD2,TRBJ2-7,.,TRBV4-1,TGCGCCAGCAGCGGGGGGGTCGAGCAGTACTTC,CASSGGVEQYF
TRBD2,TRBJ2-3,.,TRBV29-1,TGCAGCGTTGACCCGGGACTAGCGGGAGACGGAGAAAACACAGATACGCAGTATTTT,CSVDPGLAGDGENTDTQYF
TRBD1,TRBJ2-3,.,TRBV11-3,TGTGCCAGCAGCAAACGACAGGGTGGGAGCACAGATACGCAGTATTTT,CASSKRQGGSTDTQYF
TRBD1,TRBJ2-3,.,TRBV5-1,TGCGCCAGCAGCTGGACAGGGGTTCGGGGTACGCAGTATTTT,CASSWTGVRGTQYF
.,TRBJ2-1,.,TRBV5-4,TGTGCCAGCAGCTTGGGGGCGGGACCCCTCAACCCCCAGTTCTTC,CASSLGAGPLNPQFF
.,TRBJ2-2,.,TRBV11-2,TGTGCCAGCAGCTTTATACACCGGGTCACCGGGGAGCTGTTTTTT,CASSFIHRVTGELFF
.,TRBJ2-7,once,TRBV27,TGTGCCAGCAGTTTAGGATCTGGGGTAGCGGCCTCCTACGAGCAGTACTTC,CASSLGSGVAASYEQYF
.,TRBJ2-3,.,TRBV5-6,TGTGCCAGCAGCTTGCGGGACTCGTATTTGTATGTGGATACGCAGTATTTT,CASSLRDSYLYVDTQYF
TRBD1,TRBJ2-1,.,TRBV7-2,TGTGCCAGCAGCCTCTGGGACAGGGGGGGTGAGCAGTTCTTC,CASSLWDRGGEQFF
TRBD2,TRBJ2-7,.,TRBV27,TGTGCCAGCAGTTTTGGGCTAGCGGGTTACGAGCAGTACTTC,CASSFGLAGYEQYF
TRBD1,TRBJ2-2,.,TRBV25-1,TGTGCCACCCGAAGACAGGGAAACACCGGGGAGCTGTTTTTT,CATRRQGNTGELFF
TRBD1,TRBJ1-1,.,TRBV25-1,TGTGCCAGCACCTCCCGAGGACAGGGGTACACTGAAGCTTTCTTT,CASTSRGQGYTEAFF
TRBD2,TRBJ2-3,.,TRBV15,TGTGCCACCAGCGCGGGGGGGAGCGGGGTAACAGATACGCAGTATTTT,CATSAGGSGVTDTQYF
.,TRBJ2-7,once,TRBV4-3,TGCGCCAGCAGCCAAGATTGGCGGGGACCAAACTACGAGCAGTACTTC,CASSQDWRGPNYEQYF
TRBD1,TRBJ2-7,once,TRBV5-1,TGCGCCAGCAAATCCGGGACAGAACCCTCCTACGAGCAGTACTTC,CASKSGTEPSYEQYF
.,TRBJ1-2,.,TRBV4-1,TGCGCCAGCAGCCTCGGCGGGGCGGACACTGGCTACACCTTC,CASSLGGADTGYTF
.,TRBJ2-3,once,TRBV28,TGTGCCAGCAGTTCTAGGTGGTTTAGCACAGATACGCAGTATTTT,CASSSRWFSTDTQYF
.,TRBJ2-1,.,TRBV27,TGTGCCAGCAGTCCCCGACAGATCGCCAATGAGCAGTTCTTC,CASSPRQIANEQFF
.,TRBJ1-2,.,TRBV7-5,TGTGTCAGAAGCTTAGTAAGCCGCTTCTATGGCTACACCTTC,CVRSLVSRFYGYTF
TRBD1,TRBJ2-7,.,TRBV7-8,TGTGCCAGCAGCTCGGACAGGGTAAATTCGCAAGAGCAGTACTTC,CASSSDRVNSQEQYF
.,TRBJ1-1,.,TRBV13,TGTGCCAGCAGCCTATCAGGGAACAAGCAAGCTTTCTTT,CASSLSGNKQAFF
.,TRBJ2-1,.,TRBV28,TGTGCCAGCAGCAGTTTCCGAGGACTTCTATACAATGAGCAGTTCTTC,CASSSFRGLLYNEQFF
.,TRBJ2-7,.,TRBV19,TGTGCCAGTAGTATAGTTGGAGCTCGGGAGCAGTACTTC,CASSIVGAREQYF
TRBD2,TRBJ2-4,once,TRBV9,TGTGCCAGCAGCCTCACCGGGGGGGACTCCATGTACTTC,CASSLTGGDSMYF
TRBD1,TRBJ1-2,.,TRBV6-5,TGTGCCAGCAGTGGACAGGGAGTAGGTGGCTACACCTTC,CASSGQGVGGYTF
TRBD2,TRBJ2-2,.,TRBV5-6,TGTGCCAGCAGCTTTAGACTAGCGGGAATAGGAACCGGGGAGCTGTTTTTT,CASSFRLAGIGTGELFF
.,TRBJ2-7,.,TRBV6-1,TGTGCCAGCAGTGAATGGGGGCGGACCCTCTCCTACGAGCAGTACTTC,CASSEWGRTLSYEQYF
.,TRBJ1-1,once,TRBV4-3,TGCGCCAGCAGCCAAGGCGGCTACGTTACTACGTCTGAAGCTTTCTTT,CASSQGGYVTTSEAFF
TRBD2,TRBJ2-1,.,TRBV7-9,TGTGCCAGCAGCTTAGGGGGGGGAGTTGAGCAGTTCTTC,CASSLGGGVEQFF
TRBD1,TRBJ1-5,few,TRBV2,TGTGCCAGCAGCGCCGGGACAGGGGGCCGGAATCAGCCCCAGCATTTT,CASSAGTGGRNQPQHF
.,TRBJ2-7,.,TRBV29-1,TGCAGCGCTTCATACCCAGGGGCCTCGGGAAGGTACGAGCAGTACTTC,CSASYPGASGRYEQYF